This entry is about one T cell receptor beta chain. These data originate in a study of blood T cell repertoires in COVID-19. Study-level information: In each case, the material was cDNA or gDNA derived from T cells, B-cell-depleted T cells, or PBMCs.

Clones were read by immunoSEQ multiplex PCR, and TCRdb kept only the in-frame ones, dropping some. The data hold around 300,000 clones, with about 90% observed a single time. Germline V gene lookup returns CDR1 MNHEY and CDR2 SMNVEV (reference sequence). This CDR3 contains 15 residues. With 2 bases removed from V and 5 bases from J, the gap between germline ends came to 16 bases. The chain combines TRBV27 with TRBJ2-7, with D perhaps TRBD1 (6 bases). The sequenced sample consisted of PBMCs or T cells enriched from blood (not recorded which). This clonotype originated in a woman aged 55-70 years who had recovered from COVID-19. CDR3 sequence reads: CASSLMLGGQNEQYF. CDR3 in DNA: TGTGCCAGCAGTTTAATGCTTGGGGGCCAGAACGAGCAGTACTTC.